The 14 T cell receptor beta chains presented below share a single source sample, sequenced in a study of CD8 T cells in ankylosing spondylitis. MiXCR, run by TCRdb on the 5' RACE reads, gives a single entry per CDR3 protein. The sample has around 150,000 distinct CDR3 sequences; approximately 7.4% are singletons. Sequenced input: blood, either unsorted or a sorted T cell fraction (not recorded which). These receptors were taken from a female donor with ankylosing spondylitis or in good health (not recorded which).

This clonotype was seen ten or more times. The CDR3 region has the DNA TGTGCCAGCAGCTTCATGACTGTAGTGACAGCCGGCGATGAGCAGTTCTTC. Translating gives CASSFMTVVTAGDEQFF. The V call is TRBV7-2, the J call TRBJ2-1, with D possibly matching TRBD1 (5 bases). V shed 3 bases and J shed 8 bases, with 23 bases lying between them. There are 17 residues in the CDR3. Germline CDR1 SGHTA, CDR2 FQGNSA.

This clonotype showed up many times. V usage is TRBV4-1 and J usage is TRBJ2-3, with 7 bases aligning to TRBD1. Germline V lookup: CDR1 MGHRA, CDR2 YSYEKL. The CDR3 totals 16 residues. J was trimmed by 0 bases and V by 5 bases; bases with no gene match: 8. The CDR3 region is CASSRQTGFSTDTQYF. DNA for the CDR3: TGCGCCAGCAGCAGGCAGACAGGGTTTAGCACAGATACGCAGTATTTT.

This clonotype has at least ten counts. This chain connects TRBV12-3 or TRBV12-4 to TRBJ1-1; D is perhaps TRBD1 (5 bases). The ends were cut back, 0 bases at V and 3 bases at J, with 14 bases in the middle. CDR3 length: 16 amino acids. As DNA, the CDR3 is TGTGCCAGCAGTTTAGCGCTTGGGGGTAGACACACTGAAGCTTTCTTT. The encoded protein is CASSLALGGRHTEAFF.

At least ten counts were recorded for this clonotype. The chain couples TRBV5-1 to TRBJ1-4, with D maybe TRBD1 (6 bases). Germline V gene lookup returns CDR1 SGHRS and CDR2 YFSETQ. The V gene lost 4 bases and the J gene lost 6 bases, with 10 bases spanning the gap. This CDR3 spans 13 amino acids. The DNA for the CDR3 is TGCGCCAGCAGCCGGGACATAGATGAAAAACTGTTTTTT. Translation: CASSRDIDEKLFF.

This clonotype was detected ten times or more. The V and J genes are TRBV5-1 and TRBJ2-1; 9 nucleotides line up with TRBD2. Trimming removed 4 bases from V and 9 bases from J; junction bases left unmatched: 14. CDR1 is SGHRS, CDR2 YFSETQ, per germline. The CDR3 loop spans 16 amino acids. The CDR3 protein is CASSPPGIAGDPEQFF. In nucleotides, the CDR3 is TGCGCCAGCAGCCCTCCCGGGATAGCGGGGGACCCTGAGCAGTTCTTC. The full variable domain, in which reference TRBV5-1 and TRBJ2-1 provide the parts outside the CDR3, is KAGVTQTPRYLIKTRGQQVTLSCSPISGHRSVSWYQQTPGQGLQFLFEYFSETQRNKGNFPGRFSGRQFSNSRSEMNVSTLELGDSALYLCASSPPGIAGDPEQFFGPGTRLTVL.

There are a few counts of this clonotype. This chain links TRBV7-9 with TRBJ2-7, with D possibly called TRBD1 or TRBD2 (5 bases each). V gave up 5 bases and J gave up 3 bases, with 14 bases separating them. Germline CDR1 SEHNR, CDR2 FQNEAQ (reference sequence). The CDR3 spans 14 residues. CDR3 sequence: CASSAAGTNYEQYF. DNA for the CDR3: TGTGCCAGCAGCGCAGCCGGGACCAACTACGAGCAGTACTTC.

There are many counts of this clonotype. The J gene is TRBJ2-7, the V gene TRBV7-9; D remains unclear. This CDR3 has 14 amino acids. CDR1 is SEHNR, CDR2 FQNEAQ, per germline (reference sequence). V was pared by 5 bases and J by 2 bases, with 13 bases between. CDR3 DNA sequence: TGTGCCAGCAGCGACGGTCCCGTTACCTACGAGCAGTACTTC. Translation gives CASSDGPVTYEQYF.

This clonotype was detected many times. The chain employs TRBV12-3 or TRBV12-4 and TRBJ1-2, with TRBD1 identical over 9 bases. V lost 4 bases, J lost 6 bases, and 9 bases stayed unmatched. This CDR3 is 15 amino acids long. The CDR3 DNA follows: TGTGCCAGCAGTTCGTCGGGACAGGGATCGAATGGCTACACCTTC. Translating gives CASSSSGQGSNGYTF.

This clonotype was seen repeatedly, ten times or more. This chain joins TRBV20-1 and TRBJ2-7; possibly TRBD1 for D (6 bases). CDR1 and CDR2 (germline): DFQATT, SNEGSKA (reference sequence). The CDR3 sequence is 14 residues long. V lost 0 bases and J lost 4, with 13 bases in between. The CDR3 nucleotides are TGCAGTGCTAGAGATACCGGACAGACTTACGAGCAGTACTTC. Translating gives CSARDTGQTYEQYF.

In this sample, this clonotype turned up many times. The rearrangement links TRBV11-2 to TRBJ1-5; D may be TRBD1 (5 bases). Trimming pared 5 bases from V and 9 bases from J, leaving 32 bases between. The length of the CDR3 is 19 residues. CDR1 is SGHAT, CDR2 FQNNGV, per germline. DNA of the CDR3: TGTGCCAGCAGCCTTGAACAGATCGAACCGGGACGCCTGACTTGGCCCCAGCATTTT. It codes for CASSLEQIEPGRLTWPQHF. The full variable domain, completed using reference TRBV11-2 and TRBJ1-5, is EAGVAQSPRYKIIEKRQSVAFWCNPISGHATLYWYQQILGQGPKLLIQFQNNGVVDDSQLPKDRFSAERLKGVDSTLKIQPAKLEDSAVYLCASSLEQIEPGRLTWPQHFGDGTRLSIL.

This clonotype was counted ten times or more. The chain recombines TRBV29-1 with TRBJ1-1; TRBD1 might be the D (6 bases). Germline values: CDR1 SQVTM, CDR2 ANQGSEA. The CDR3 extends over 15 amino acids. With 6 bases removed from V and 0 bases from J, the gap between germline ends came to 17 bases. DNA for the CDR3: TGCAGCGTGGAAACAGGGATTGCGATGAACACTGAAGCTTTCTTT. This sequence encodes CSVETGIAMNTEAFF.

At least ten counts were recorded for this clonotype. The chain joins TRBV20-1 to TRBJ1-4, with TRBD1 matching 8 bases. This CDR3 comprises 16 residues. Germline values: CDR1 DFQATT, CDR2 SNEGSKA (reference sequence). After removal of 0 bases from V and 6 bases from J, the junction contained 9 bases not matched to a gene. The CDR3 reads CSARDPQGASYEKLFF. The DNA for the CDR3 is TGCAGTGCTAGAGACCCCCAGGGGGCGAGTTATGAAAAACTGTTTTTT.

This clonotype showed up many times. The chain employs TRBV5-1 and TRBJ2-1; TRBD1 agrees at 10 bases. The CDR3 has 15 residues. Germline trimming cut 0 bases from V and 7 bases from J; bases unmatched to any gene: 4. Germline CDR1 and CDR2: SGHRS and YFSETQ. The CDR3 coding sequence is TGCGCCAGCAGCTTGGTCAGGACAGGGGGAAATGAGCAGTTCTTC. Translation gives CASSLVRTGGNEQFF. Combining the CDR3 with reference TRBV5-1 and TRBJ2-1 gives the whole variable domain KAGVTQTPRYLIKTRGQQVTLSCSPISGHRSVSWYQQTPGQGLQFLFEYFSETQRNKGNFPGRFSGRQFSNSRSEMNVSTLELGDSALYLCASSLVRTGGNEQFFGPGTRLTVL.

As to this clonotype: Because it lacks the conserved phenylalanine or tryptophan at the end, this CDR3 is likely a read error. The genes are TRBV9 and TRBJ2-3, with D tentatively TRBD1 (7 bases). V was clipped by 3 bases and J by 3 bases, with 14 bases between them. The CDR3 runs to 15 residues. Germline V gene data show CDR1 as SGDLS and CDR2 as YYNGEE. CDR3 loop: CASSAGGGRTDTQYY. The CDR3 DNA is TGTGCCAGCAGCGCTGGAGGGGGCAGAACAGATACGCAGTATTAT.